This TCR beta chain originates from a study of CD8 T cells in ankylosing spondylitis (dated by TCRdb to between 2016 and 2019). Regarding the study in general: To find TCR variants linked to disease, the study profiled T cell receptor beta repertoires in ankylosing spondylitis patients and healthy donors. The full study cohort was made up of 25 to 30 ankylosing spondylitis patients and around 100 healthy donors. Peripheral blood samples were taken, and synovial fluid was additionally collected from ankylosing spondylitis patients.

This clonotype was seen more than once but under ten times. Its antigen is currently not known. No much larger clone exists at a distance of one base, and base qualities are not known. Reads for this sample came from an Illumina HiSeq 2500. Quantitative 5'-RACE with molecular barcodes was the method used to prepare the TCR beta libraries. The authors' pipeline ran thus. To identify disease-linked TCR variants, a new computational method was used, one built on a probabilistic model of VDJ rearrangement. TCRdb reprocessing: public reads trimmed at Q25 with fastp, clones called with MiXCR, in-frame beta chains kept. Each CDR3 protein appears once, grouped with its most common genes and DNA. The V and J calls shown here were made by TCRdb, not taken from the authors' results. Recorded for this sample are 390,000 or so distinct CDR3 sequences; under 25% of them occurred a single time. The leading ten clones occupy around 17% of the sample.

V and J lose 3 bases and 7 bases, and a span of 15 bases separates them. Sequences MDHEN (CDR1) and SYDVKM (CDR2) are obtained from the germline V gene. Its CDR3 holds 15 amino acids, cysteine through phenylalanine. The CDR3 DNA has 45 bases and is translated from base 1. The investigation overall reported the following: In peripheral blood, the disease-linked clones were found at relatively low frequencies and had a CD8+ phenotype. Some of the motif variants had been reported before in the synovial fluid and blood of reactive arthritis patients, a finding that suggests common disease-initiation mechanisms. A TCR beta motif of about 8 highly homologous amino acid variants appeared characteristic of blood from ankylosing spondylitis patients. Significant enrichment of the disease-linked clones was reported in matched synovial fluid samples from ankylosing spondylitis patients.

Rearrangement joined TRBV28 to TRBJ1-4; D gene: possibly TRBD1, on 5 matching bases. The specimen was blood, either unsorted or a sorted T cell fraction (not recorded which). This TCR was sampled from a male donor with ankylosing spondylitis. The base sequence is TGTGCCAGCAGTTTTGGAAGCCCGAGGGGTGAAAAACTGTTTTTT. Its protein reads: CASSFGSPRGEKLFF. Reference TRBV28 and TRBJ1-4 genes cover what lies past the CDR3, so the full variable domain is DVKVTQSSRYLVKRTGEKVFLECVQDMDHENMFWYRQDPGLGLRLIYFSYDVKMKEKGDIPEGYSVSREKKERFSLILESASTNQTSMYLCASSFGSPRGEKLFFGSGTQLSVL.